This TCR beta chain is drawn from a study of blood T cell repertoires in COVID-19. Per the original methods: It was from reference gene primer amplification that nucleated cell counts were estimated. The table came from immunoSEQ multiplex PCR; TCRdb's copy has only in-frame clones and leaves some out. V and J calls plus clone size are reproduced from that table; the DNA served to infer D and trimming. There are about 310,000 clones in the sample; over 75% occur only once, and 1% lies in the top ten. V lost 4 bases and J lost 10, with 17 bases in between. Germline CDR1 LGHDT, CDR2 YNNKEL (reference sequence). CDR3 size: 14 residues.

Sequencing input: peripheral blood. This clonotype was sampled from a man between 45 and 60 years old with active or convalescent COVID-19. The genes are TRBV3-1 (or the pseudogene TRBV3-2) and TRBJ2-1, with D perhaps TRBD1 (6 bases). This CDR3 reads CASSPPQGPGEQFF. The CDR3 coding sequence is TGTGCCAGCAGCCCGCCCCAGGGGCCCGGGGAGCAGTTCTTC.